This T cell receptor (beta chain) was captured by sequencing in a study of T cell changes during pregnancy in multiple sclerosis. Here immunoSEQ multiplex PCR was the method, and the copy in TCRdb shows in-frame clones only, minus some. The data contain around 25,000 clones, about nine tenths of them singletons. The CDR3 spans 15 residues. Germline lookup yields CDR1 LNHDA and CDR2 SQIVND (reference sequence). The V and J ends lost 4 bases and 2 bases respectively, with 15 bases between them. The material sequenced was CD8+ T cells from peripheral blood mononuclear cells, taken in the first trimester of pregnancy. This sequence was found in a female donor in good health, enrolled as a control in a pregnancy study. The rearrangement joins TRBV19 to TRBJ2-7; tentative D call: TRBD1 (6 bases). The CDR3, as DNA: TGTGCCAGTAGTACGCACAGGGAAACGACCTACGAGCAGTACTTC. This translates into CASSTHRETTYEQYF.